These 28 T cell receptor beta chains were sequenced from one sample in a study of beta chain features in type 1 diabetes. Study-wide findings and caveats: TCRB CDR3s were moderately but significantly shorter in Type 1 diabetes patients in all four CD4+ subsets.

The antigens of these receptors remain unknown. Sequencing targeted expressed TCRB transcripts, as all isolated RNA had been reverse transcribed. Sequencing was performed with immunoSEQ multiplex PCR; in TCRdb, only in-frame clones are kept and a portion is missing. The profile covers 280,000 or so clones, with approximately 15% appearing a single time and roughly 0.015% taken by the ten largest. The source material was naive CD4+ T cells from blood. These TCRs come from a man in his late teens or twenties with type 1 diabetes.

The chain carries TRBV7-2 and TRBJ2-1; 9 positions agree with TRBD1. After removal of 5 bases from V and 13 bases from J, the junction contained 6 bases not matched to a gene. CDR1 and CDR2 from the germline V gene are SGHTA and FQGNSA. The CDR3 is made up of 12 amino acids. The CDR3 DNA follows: TGTGCCAGCAGCAGTAACAGGGGGCCACAGTTCTTC. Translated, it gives CASSSNRGPQFF. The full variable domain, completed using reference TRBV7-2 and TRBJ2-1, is GAGVSQSPSNKVTEKGKDVELRCDPISGHTALYWYRQSLGQGLEFLIYFQGNSAPDKSGLPSDRFSAERTGGSVSTLTIQRTQQEDSAVYLCASSSNRGPQFFGPGTRLTVL.

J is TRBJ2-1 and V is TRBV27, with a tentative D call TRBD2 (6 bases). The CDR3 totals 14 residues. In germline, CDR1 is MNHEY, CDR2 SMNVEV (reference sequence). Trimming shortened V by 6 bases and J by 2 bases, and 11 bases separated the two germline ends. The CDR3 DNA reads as TGTGCCAGCAGGGAACTAGCCCCCTACAATGAGCAGTTCTTC. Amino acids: CASRELAPYNEQFF.

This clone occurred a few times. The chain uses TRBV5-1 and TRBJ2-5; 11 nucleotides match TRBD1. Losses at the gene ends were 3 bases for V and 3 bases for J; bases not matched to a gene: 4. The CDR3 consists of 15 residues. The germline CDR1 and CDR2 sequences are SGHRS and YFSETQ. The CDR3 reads CASSYRTGGEETQYF. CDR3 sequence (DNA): TGCGCCAGCAGCTACCGGACAGGGGGCGAAGAGACCCAGTACTTC.

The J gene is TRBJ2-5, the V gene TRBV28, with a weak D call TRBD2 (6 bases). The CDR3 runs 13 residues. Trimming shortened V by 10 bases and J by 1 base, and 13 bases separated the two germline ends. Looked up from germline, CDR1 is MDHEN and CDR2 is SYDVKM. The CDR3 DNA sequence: TGTGCCACCCTGAGCGGGTCCCAAGAGACCCAGTACTTC. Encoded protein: CATLSGSQETQYF.

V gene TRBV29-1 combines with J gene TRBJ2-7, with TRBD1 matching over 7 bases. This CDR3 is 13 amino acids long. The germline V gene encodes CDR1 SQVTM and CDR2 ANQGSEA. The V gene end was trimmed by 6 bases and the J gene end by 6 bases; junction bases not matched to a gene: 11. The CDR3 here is CSVKGGLLPEQYF. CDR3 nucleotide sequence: TGCAGCGTCAAAGGGGGCCTTTTACCCGAGCAGTACTTC.

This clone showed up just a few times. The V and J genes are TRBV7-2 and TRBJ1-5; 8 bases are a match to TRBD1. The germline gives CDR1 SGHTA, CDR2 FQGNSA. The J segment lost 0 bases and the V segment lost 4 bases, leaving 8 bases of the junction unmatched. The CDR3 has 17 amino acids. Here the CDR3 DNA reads TGTGCCAGCAGCTCCAGGACAGGGCTCTATAGCAATCAGCCCCAGCATTTT. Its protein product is CASSSRTGLYSNQPQHF. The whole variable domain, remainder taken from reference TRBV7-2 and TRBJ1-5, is GAGVSQSPSNKVTEKGKDVELRCDPISGHTALYWYRQSLGQGLEFLIYFQGNSAPDKSGLPSDRFSAERTGGSVSTLTIQRTQQEDSAVYLCASSSRTGLYSNQPQHFGDGTRLSIL.

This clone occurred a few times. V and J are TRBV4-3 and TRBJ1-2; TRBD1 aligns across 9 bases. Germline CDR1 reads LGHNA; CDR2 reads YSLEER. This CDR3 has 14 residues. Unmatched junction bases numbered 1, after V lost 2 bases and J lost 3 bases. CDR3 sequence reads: CASSQTGGDYGYTF. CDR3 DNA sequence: TGCGCCAGCAGCCAAACAGGGGGCGACTATGGCTACACCTTC.

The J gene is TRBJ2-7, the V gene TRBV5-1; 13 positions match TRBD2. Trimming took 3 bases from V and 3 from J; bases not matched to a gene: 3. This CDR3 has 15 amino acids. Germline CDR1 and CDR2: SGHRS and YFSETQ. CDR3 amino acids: CASSYGTSGDYEQYF. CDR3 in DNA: TGCGCCAGCAGCTATGGGACTAGCGGGGACTACGAGCAGTACTTC. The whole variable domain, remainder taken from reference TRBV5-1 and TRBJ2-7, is KAGVTQTPRYLIKTRGQQVTLSCSPISGHRSVSWYQQTPGQGLQFLFEYFSETQRNKGNFPGRFSGRQFSNSRSEMNVSTLELGDSALYLCASSYGTSGDYEQYFGPGTRLTVT.

CDR3 coding DNA: TGTGCCAGCAGTGACGCGAGCTCCTATAATTCACCCCTCCACTTT. This gives the protein CASSDASSYNSPLHF. The rearrangement joins TRBV25-1 to TRBJ1-6; no clear D gene. The CDR3 contains 15 residues. Trimming removed 3 bases from V and 0 bases from J, with 6 bases in between. The germline V gene has CDR1 MGHDK and CDR2 SYGVNS.

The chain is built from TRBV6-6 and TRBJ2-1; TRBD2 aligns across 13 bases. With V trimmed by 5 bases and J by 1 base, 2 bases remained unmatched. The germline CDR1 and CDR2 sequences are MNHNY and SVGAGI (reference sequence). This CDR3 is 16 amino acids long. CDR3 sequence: CASSPLAGGSYNEQFF. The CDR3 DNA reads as TGTGCCAGCAGTCCACTAGCGGGAGGGTCCTACAATGAGCAGTTCTTC.

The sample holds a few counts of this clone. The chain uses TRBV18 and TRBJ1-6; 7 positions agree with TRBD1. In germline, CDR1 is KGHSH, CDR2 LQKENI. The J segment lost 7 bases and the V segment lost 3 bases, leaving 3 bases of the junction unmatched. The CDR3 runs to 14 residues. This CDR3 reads CASSPDRENSPLHF. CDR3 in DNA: TGTGCCAGCTCACCTGACAGGGAAAATTCACCCCTCCACTTT.

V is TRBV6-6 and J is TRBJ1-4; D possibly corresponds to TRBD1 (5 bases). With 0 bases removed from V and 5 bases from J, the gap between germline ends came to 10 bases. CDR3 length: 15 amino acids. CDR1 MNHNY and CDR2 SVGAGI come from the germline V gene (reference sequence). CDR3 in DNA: TGTGCCAGCAGTTACTCGGGGCTTGGGAATGAAAAACTGTTTTTT. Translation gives CASSYSGLGNEKLFF.

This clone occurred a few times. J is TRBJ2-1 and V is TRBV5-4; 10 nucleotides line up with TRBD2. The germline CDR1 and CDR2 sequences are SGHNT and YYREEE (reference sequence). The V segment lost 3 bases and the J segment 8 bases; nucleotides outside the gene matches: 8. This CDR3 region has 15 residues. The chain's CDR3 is CASSSASGSGYEQFF. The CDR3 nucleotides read TGTGCCAGCAGCTCCGCTAGCGGGAGTGGGTATGAGCAGTTCTTC.

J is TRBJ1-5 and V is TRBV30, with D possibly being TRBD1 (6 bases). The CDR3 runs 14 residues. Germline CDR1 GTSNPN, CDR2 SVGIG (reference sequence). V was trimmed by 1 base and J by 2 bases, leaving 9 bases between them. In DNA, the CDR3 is TGTGCCTGGAGTGGGGGGCGCCGCAATCAGCCCCAGCATTTT. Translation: CAWSGGRRNQPQHF.

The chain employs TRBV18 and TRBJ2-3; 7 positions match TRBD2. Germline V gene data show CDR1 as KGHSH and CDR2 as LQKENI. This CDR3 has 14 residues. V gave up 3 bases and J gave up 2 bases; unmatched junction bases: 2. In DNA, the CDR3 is TGTGCCAGCTCACCCGGGGGGTTCACAGATACGCAGTATTTT. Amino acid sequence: CASSPGGFTDTQYF.

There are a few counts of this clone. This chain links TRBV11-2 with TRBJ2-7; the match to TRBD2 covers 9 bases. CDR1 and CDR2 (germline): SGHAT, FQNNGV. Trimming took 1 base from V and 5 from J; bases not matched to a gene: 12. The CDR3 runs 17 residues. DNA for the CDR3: TGTGCCAGCAGCTTAGTTCTGGCGGGGGGGATTTCCCACGAGCAGTACTTC. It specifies CASSLVLAGGISHEQYF.

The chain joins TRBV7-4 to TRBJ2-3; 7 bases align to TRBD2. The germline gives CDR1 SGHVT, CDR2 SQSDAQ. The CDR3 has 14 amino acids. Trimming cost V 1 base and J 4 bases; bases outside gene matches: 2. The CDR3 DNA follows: TGTGCCAGCAGCTTAGGACTAGCTTCAGATACGCAGTATTTT. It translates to CASSLGLASDTQYF.

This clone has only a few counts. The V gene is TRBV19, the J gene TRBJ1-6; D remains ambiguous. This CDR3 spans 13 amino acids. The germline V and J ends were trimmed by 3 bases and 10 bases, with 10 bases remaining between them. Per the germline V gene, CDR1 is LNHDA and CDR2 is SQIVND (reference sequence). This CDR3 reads CASSILEKSPLHF. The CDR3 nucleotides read TGTGCCAGTAGTATCCTGGAGAAATCACCCCTCCACTTT.

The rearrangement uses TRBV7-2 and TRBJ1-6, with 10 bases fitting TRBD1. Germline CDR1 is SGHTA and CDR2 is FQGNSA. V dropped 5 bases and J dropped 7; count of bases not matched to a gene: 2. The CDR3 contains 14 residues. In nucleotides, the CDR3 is TGTGCCAGCAGCCGGGACAGGGGAAATTCACCCCTCCACTTT. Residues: CASSRDRGNSPLHF.

CDR3: CASSLTGADTQYF. The CDR3 DNA follows: TGTGCCAGCAGCCTAACAGGGGCGGATACGCAGTATTTT. The chain uses TRBV14 and TRBJ2-3; TRBD1 matches 7 bases. The CDR3 spans 13 residues. J was trimmed by 6 bases and V by 4 bases; bases with no gene match: 4. Germline CDR1 and CDR2: SGHDN and FVKESK.

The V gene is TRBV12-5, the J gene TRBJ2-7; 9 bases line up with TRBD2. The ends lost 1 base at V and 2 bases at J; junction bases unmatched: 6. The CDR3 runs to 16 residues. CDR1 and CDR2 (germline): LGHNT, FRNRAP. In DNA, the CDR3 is TGTGCTAGTGGTTTGGCCCCGGCGGGAGGGCCCTACGAGCAGTACTTC. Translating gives CASGLAPAGGPYEQYF.

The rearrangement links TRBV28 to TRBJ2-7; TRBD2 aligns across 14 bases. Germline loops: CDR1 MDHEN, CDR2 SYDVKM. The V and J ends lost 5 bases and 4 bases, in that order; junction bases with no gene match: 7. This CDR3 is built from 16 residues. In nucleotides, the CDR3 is TGTGCCAGCAGTCAGCCGGGACTAGCGGGAGATTACGAGCAGTACTTC. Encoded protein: CASSQPGLAGDYEQYF.

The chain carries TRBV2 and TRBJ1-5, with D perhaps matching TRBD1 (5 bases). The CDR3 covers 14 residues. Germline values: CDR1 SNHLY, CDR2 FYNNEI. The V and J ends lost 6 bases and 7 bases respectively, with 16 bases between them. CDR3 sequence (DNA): TGTGCCAGCAGGGCCGATGGGGGGGACCAGCCCCAGCATTTT. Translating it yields CASRADGGDQPQHF.

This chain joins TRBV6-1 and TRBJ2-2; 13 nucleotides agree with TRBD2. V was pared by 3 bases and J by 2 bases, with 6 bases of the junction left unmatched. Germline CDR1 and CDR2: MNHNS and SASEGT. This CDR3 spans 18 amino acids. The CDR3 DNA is TGTGCCAGCAGTGACGTACTAGCGGGGGGGGTAAACACCGGGGAGCTGTTTTTT. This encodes CASSDVLAGGVNTGELFF.

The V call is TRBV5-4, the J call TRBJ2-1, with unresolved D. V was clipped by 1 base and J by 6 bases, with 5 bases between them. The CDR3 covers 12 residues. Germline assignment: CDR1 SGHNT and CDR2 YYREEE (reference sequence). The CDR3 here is CASSLTGNEQFF. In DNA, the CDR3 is TGTGCCAGCAGCTTGACGGGCAATGAGCAGTTCTTC. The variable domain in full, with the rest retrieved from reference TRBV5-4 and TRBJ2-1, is ETGVTQSPTHLIKTRGQQVTLRCSSQSGHNTVSWYQQALGQGPQFIFQYYREEENGRGNFPPRFSGLQFPNYSSELNVNALELDDSALYLCASSLTGNEQFFGPGTRLTVL.

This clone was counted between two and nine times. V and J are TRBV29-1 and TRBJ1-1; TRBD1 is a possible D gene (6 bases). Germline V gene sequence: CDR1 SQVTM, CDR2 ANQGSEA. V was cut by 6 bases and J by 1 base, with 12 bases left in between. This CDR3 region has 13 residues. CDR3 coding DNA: TGCAGCGTCCGAGGACAGCGGAACACTGAAGCTTTCTTT. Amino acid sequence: CSVRGQRNTEAFF.

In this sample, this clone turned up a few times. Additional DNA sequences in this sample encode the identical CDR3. The DNA for the CDR3 is TGTGCCAGCAGCACTCAGCGGGGGGTCACAGATACGCAGTATTTT. Translating gives CASSTQRGVTDTQYF. This sequence joins TRBV7-2 and TRBJ2-3; TRBD2 matches 9 bases. Germline CDR1 SGHTA, CDR2 FQGNSA. V trimming: 5 bases; J trimming: 2 bases; junction bases outside the gene matches: 5. The CDR3 is 15 residues long.

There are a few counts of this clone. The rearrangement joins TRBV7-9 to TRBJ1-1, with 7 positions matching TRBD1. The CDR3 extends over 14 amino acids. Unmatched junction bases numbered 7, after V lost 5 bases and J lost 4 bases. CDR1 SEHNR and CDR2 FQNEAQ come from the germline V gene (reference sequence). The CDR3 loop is CASSLRQGFTEAFF. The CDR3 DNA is TGTGCCAGCAGCCTCAGACAGGGTTTCACTGAAGCTTTCTTT.